Shown below are 31 T cell receptor beta chains from a single sample sequenced in a study of blood T cell repertoires in COVID-19 (dated by TCRdb to about 2020). The library was prepared using the immunoSEQ multiplex PCR assay. TCRdb mirrors the immuneACCESS table, restricted to in-frame sequences. Some clones are absent from its copies; in checked studies, under half trace to an unresolved V gene, and the reason for the others is unknown. The sample table contains fewer than 85,000 clones; only one count was recorded for roughly 80% of them. Approximately 5.1% of the sample belongs to the ten largest clones. The sequenced sample was peripheral blood. The origin of the receptors is a woman of 80 years or more with active or convalescent COVID-19.

The chain links TRBV19 to TRBJ1-2; possibly TRBD1 for D (5 bases). CDR3 length: 12 amino acids. The germline V gene encodes CDR1 LNHDA and CDR2 SQIVND (reference sequence). V lost 7 bases and J 4 bases, leaving 10 bases between the germline ends. The CDR3 is CASTGPSYGYTF. The CDR3 DNA is TGTGCCAGTACAGGGCCGTCCTATGGCTACACCTTC.

This clone was detected a few times. The gene calls are TRBV6-4 and TRBJ2-7; D is ambiguous. Trimming took off 0 bases at V and 4 bases at J, with 7 bases between the two ends. The CDR3 contains 13 residues. Germline-derived CDR1 and CDR2 are MRHNA and SNTAGT. CDR3 DNA sequence: TGTGCCAGCAGTGACTCGAACAAGTACGAGCAGTACTTC. Translation gives CASSDSNKYEQYF.

This clone has only one observation. The rearrangement uses TRBV18 and TRBJ1-2, with 7 nucleotides matching TRBD1. The CDR3 is made up of 15 amino acids. Germline CDR1 KGHSH, CDR2 LQKENI. The junction had 9 bases not matched to a gene; V was cut back by 4 bases and J by 4 bases. DNA of the CDR3: TGTGCCAGCTCACAAGGACAGGCGAGCGGCTATGGCTACACCTTC. Protein sequence: CASSQGQASGYGYTF.

Sample share makes this clone medium-sized (0.01 to 0.1%). The genes are TRBV7-9 and TRBJ1-6, with D tentatively TRBD1 (5 bases). Trimming removed 5 bases from V and 8 bases from J, with 16 bases in between. Germline CDR1 is SEHNR and CDR2 is FQNEAQ (reference sequence). The CDR3 covers 15 residues. Here the CDR3 reads CASSADSSGDSPLHF. In DNA form, the CDR3 reads TGTGCCAGCAGCGCCGACAGTTCGGGGGATTCACCCCTCCACTTT.

The chain is built from TRBV4-1 and TRBJ1-5; D is possibly TRBD1 (6 bases). Between the trimmed V and J ends, which lost 3 bases and 7 bases, there was a span of 16 bases. CDR1 is MGHRA and CDR2 is YSYEKL in the germline V gene. The CDR3 sequence is 15 residues long. In DNA form, the CDR3 reads TGCGCCAGCAGCCACCTTCCACAGGGAGAACAGCCCCAGCATTTT. Its translation: CASSHLPQGEQPQHF.

This rearrangement joins TRBV3-1 (or the pseudogene TRBV3-2) to TRBJ2-3; possible D gene TRBD2, 5 bases. V was shortened by 4 bases and J by 0 bases, with 11 bases between the two germline ends. This CDR3 is 15 amino acids long. Germline V CDR1 and CDR2: LGHDT, YNNKEL (reference sequence). DNA for the CDR3: TGTGCCAGCAGCCCCCTAGCCGCTAGCACAGATACGCAGTATTTT. It translates to CASSPLAASTDTQYF.

The rearrangement joins TRBV5-4 to TRBJ2-5; a possible D gene is TRBD2 (5 bases). Germline loops: CDR1 SGHNT, CDR2 YYREEE (reference sequence). The CDR3 runs 11 residues. V was pared by 4 bases and J by 5 bases, with 6 bases between. CDR3 protein: CASSPGETQYF. The CDR3 nucleotides are TGTGCCAGCAGCCCGGGGGAGACCCAGTACTTC.

The chain combines TRBV3-1 (or the pseudogene TRBV3-2) with TRBJ1-2; D is uncertain. CDR1 and CDR2 (germline): LGHDT, YNNKEL (reference sequence). Between the trimmed V and J ends, which lost 4 bases and 8 bases, there was a span of 8 bases. This CDR3 comprises 11 residues. The CDR3 nucleotides are TGTGCCAGCAGCCCCCCACTGGGCTACACCTTC. This gives the protein CASSPPLGYTF.

This rearrangement joins TRBV5-6 to TRBJ2-5; tentative D call: TRBD1 (5 bases). From germline, CDR1 is SGHDT and CDR2 YYEEEE. This CDR3 is built from 15 residues. The germline V and J ends were trimmed by 4 bases and 3 bases, with 16 bases remaining between them. DNA of the CDR3: TGTGCCAGCAGCCCCAGGTCATTCAGGGAAGAGACCCAGTACTTC. Protein product: CASSPRSFREETQYF.

V gene TRBV20-1 combines with J gene TRBJ2-3, with TRBD2 matching over 8 bases. The CDR3 is made up of 15 amino acids. The J segment lost 1 base and the V segment lost 3 bases, leaving 6 bases of the junction unmatched. Germline V gene data show CDR1 as DFQATT and CDR2 as SNEGSKA (reference sequence). CDR3: CSASIRREGTDTQYF. The CDR3 nucleotides read TGCAGTGCTAGTATCAGGCGGGAGGGCACAGATACGCAGTATTTT.

The CDR3 DNA sequence: TGCGCCAGCAGCTTGACAGGACGACTCACAGATACGCAGTATTTT. Encoded protein: CASSLTGRLTDTQYF. The V and J genes are TRBV5-1 and TRBJ2-3, with D possibly TRBD1 on 5 matching bases. Between the trimmed V and J ends, which lost 1 base and 2 bases, there was a span of 11 bases. The CDR3 runs to 15 residues. Germline CDR1 reads SGHRS; CDR2 reads YFSETQ.

The genes are TRBV5-4 and TRBJ1-4, with D tentatively TRBD1 (6 bases). Trimming shortened V by 1 base and J by 0 bases, and 10 bases separated the two germline ends. CDR1 and CDR2 from the germline V gene are SGHNT and YYREEE (reference sequence). The CDR3 covers 16 residues. The CDR3 coding sequence is TGTGCCAGCAGCTTGAGGGACACTGCAACTAATGAAAAACTGTTTTTT. This codes for CASSLRDTATNEKLFF.

CDR3 nucleotide sequence: TGCGCCAGCAGCCAAGTCAGGGGTTTGGGCAATGAGCAGTTCTTC. The encoded protein is CASSQVRGLGNEQFF. The chain uses TRBV4-1 and TRBJ2-1, with D possibly TRBD1 on 6 matching bases. Trimming removed 1 base from V and 6 bases from J, with 13 bases in between. Germline loops: CDR1 MGHRA, CDR2 YSYEKL. This CDR3 has 15 residues.

The rearrangement uses TRBV2 and TRBJ2-1, with 9 bases that match TRBD2. The V and J ends lost 3 bases and 8 bases, in that order; junction bases with no gene match: 11. The length of the CDR3 is 16 residues. CDR1 and CDR2 from the germline V gene are SNHLY and FYNNEI. The CDR3 DNA is TGTGCCAGCAGTGATTTTGTAGCGGGGGAGAAGGATGAGCAGTTCTTC. Its protein is CASSDFVAGEKDEQFF. The entire variable domain, with the rest obtained from reference TRBV2 and TRBJ2-1, is as follows: EPEVTQTPSHQVTQMGQEVILRCVPISNHLYFYWYRQILGQKVEFLVSFYNNEISEKSEIFDDQFSVERPDGSNFTLKIRSTKLEDSAMYFCASSDFVAGEKDEQFFGPGTRLTVL.

The rearrangement joins TRBV19 to TRBJ2-5, with D maybe TRBD1 (6 bases). Germline V CDR1 and CDR2: LNHDA, SQIVND (reference sequence). V dropped 1 base and J dropped 0 bases, with 9 bases sitting between them. The CDR3 has 15 amino acids. This chain's CDR3 is CASSIGNRDQETQYF. As DNA, the CDR3 is TGTGCCAGTAGTATAGGGAACAGGGACCAAGAGACCCAGTACTTC.

The V call is TRBV18, the J call TRBJ2-3; 7 bases map to TRBD1. The V gene's germline CDR1 is KGHSH and CDR2 LQKENI. J lost 4 bases, V lost 6 bases, and 13 bases had no gene match. This CDR3 is 16 amino acids long. The CDR3 loop reads CASSPVRTGGSDTQYF. The CDR3 DNA reads TGTGCCAGCTCCCCGGTTCGGACAGGTGGTTCAGATACGCAGTATTTT.

As concerns this clone: Other nucleotide sequences in the sample specify the same CDR3. This chain joins TRBV7-2 and TRBJ1-5; D is ambiguous. There are 14 residues in the CDR3. V was cut by 1 base and J by 4 bases, with 8 bases left in between. CDR1 SGHTA and CDR2 FQGNSA come from the germline V gene. This chain's CDR3 is CASSLERGNQPQHF. DNA for the CDR3: TGTGCCAGCAGCTTAGAACGGGGTAATCAGCCCCAGCATTTT.

This clone came up a few times. V gene TRBV24-1 combines with J gene TRBJ2-2, with D possibly being TRBD1 (6 bases). Deletions cut 9 bases from V and 4 bases from J, with 17 bases between. This CDR3 region has 15 residues. The V gene's germline CDR1 is KGHDR and CDR2 SFDVKD. The CDR3 DNA reads TGTGCCACCCAAACCTTCAGGGGTGGCACCGGGGAGCTGTTTTTT. The encoded protein is CATQTFRGGTGELFF.

The V call is TRBV30, the J call TRBJ1-1, with D unclear. The CDR3 sequence is 13 residues long. V dropped 1 base and J dropped 1 base, with 7 bases sitting between them. The germline gives CDR1 GTSNPN, CDR2 SVGIG (reference sequence). In nucleotides, the CDR3 is TGTGCCTGGAGTGCCGGTAGGAACACTGAAGCTTTCTTT. It codes for CAWSAGRNTEAFF.

Remarks on this clone: Other DNA variants within this sample encode the same CDR3. This rearrangement joins TRBV11-3 to TRBJ2-3; 7 bases agree with TRBD1. Germline trimming cut 3 bases from V and 8 bases from J; bases unmatched to any gene: 20. The germline V gene has CDR1 SGHNT and CDR2 YENEEA. The CDR3 extends over 18 amino acids. CDR3 sequence (DNA): TGTGCCAGCAGCTTTGCACATCGGGACAGACAGGGTCAGGGTACGCAGTATTTT. Its protein is CASSFAHRDRQGQGTQYF.

The rearrangement links TRBV7-9 to TRBJ2-7; 7 positions agree with TRBD1. The CDR3 runs to 15 residues. Germline CDR1 reads SEHNR; CDR2 reads FQNEAQ (reference sequence). V lost 5 bases to trimming and J lost 6 bases; unmatched junction nucleotides: 13. This CDR3 reads CASSQSDRVGSEQYF. In DNA, the CDR3 is TGTGCCAGCAGCCAATCAGACAGGGTTGGGTCCGAGCAGTACTTC.

The V gene is TRBV7-2, the J gene TRBJ1-4, with unresolved D. V was trimmed by 2 bases and J by 8 bases, leaving 9 bases between them. The CDR3 has 13 residues. In germline, CDR1 is SGHTA, CDR2 FQGNSA. This CDR3 is CASSLNRREKLFF. The CDR3 nucleotides are TGTGCCAGCAGCTTAAATCGGCGGGAAAAACTGTTTTTT.

This chain's CDR3 is CASSIRQGSYGYTF. CDR3 bases: TGTGCCAGTAGTATCCGACAGGGTAGTTATGGCTACACCTTC. J is TRBJ1-2 and V is TRBV19, with 7 bases aligning to TRBD1. Germline V CDR1 and CDR2: LNHDA, SQIVND (reference sequence). The CDR3 is 14 amino acids. V shed 3 bases and J 5 bases; nucleotides not matched to a gene: 6.

The chain links TRBV5-1 to TRBJ1-2; 7 bases line up with TRBD1. V trimming: 3 bases; J trimming: 4 bases; junction bases outside the gene matches: 12. The CDR3 is 16 amino acids. Germline-derived CDR1 and CDR2 are SGHRS and YFSETQ. CDR3: CASSYSGTASFYGYTF. The CDR3 nucleotides read TGCGCCAGCAGCTACTCCGGGACAGCCTCCTTCTATGGCTACACCTTC.

The chain recombines TRBV7-8 with TRBJ1-3; the D gene is possibly TRBD1 (6 bases). Deletions cut 2 bases from V and 0 bases from J, with 11 bases between. CDR1 is SGHVS, CDR2 FQNEAQ, per germline. CDR3 length: 16 residues. The DNA for the CDR3 is TGTGCCAGCAGCTTAAGATGGGACACCTCTGGAAACACCATATATTTT. The encoded protein is CASSLRWDTSGNTIYF.

This sequence joins TRBV30 and TRBJ2-2, with 12 nucleotides matching TRBD2. The CDR3 contains 18 residues. V lost 2 bases to trimming and J lost 4 bases; unmatched junction nucleotides: 11. CDR1 and CDR2 from the germline V gene are GTSNPN and SVGIG (reference sequence). The CDR3 sequence: CAWSPGLAGSFGTGELFF. The CDR3 DNA follows: TGTGCCTGGAGTCCCGGACTAGCGGGAAGTTTCGGCACCGGGGAGCTGTTTTTT.

J is TRBJ2-5 and V is TRBV7-2, with TRBD2 identical over 13 bases. CDR3 size: 18 residues. Germline-derived CDR1 and CDR2 are SGHTA and FQGNSA. V shed 3 bases and J 0 bases; nucleotides not matched to a gene: 7. CDR3 residues: CASSFGLAGVKYQETQYF. The CDR3 DNA reads as TGTGCCAGCAGCTTTGGACTAGCGGGGGTGAAGTACCAAGAGACCCAGTACTTC.

The gene calls are TRBV5-1 and TRBJ2-1, with 10 bases aligning to TRBD2. Trimming removed 0 bases from V and 5 bases from J; junction bases left unmatched: 5. The CDR3 spans 16 residues. Germline lookup yields CDR1 SGHRS and CDR2 YFSETQ. This CDR3 is CASSLGASGGHNEQFF. CDR3 nucleotide sequence: TGCGCCAGCAGCTTGGGGGCTAGCGGGGGCCACAATGAGCAGTTCTTC.

This clone was counted a few times. This chain joins TRBV7-2 and TRBJ1-1, with D perhaps TRBD1 (6 bases). V was trimmed by 2 bases and J by 1 base, leaving 8 bases between them. The CDR3 has 14 amino acids. Per germline, CDR1 SGHTA and CDR2 FQGNSA. The CDR3: CASSLYRANTEAFF. The CDR3 DNA is TGTGCCAGCAGCTTATACAGGGCGAACACTGAAGCTTTCTTT.

This clone was counted once. The V gene is TRBV28, the J gene TRBJ1-4; unclear D gene. This CDR3 has 15 residues. V was trimmed by 6 bases and J by 0 bases, leaving 11 bases between them. CDR1 is MDHEN, CDR2 SYDVKM, per germline. The CDR3, as DNA: TGTGCCAGCAGGGGCCCGACCGCAACTAATGAAAAACTGTTTTTT. This gives the protein CASRGPTATNEKLFF.

The genes are TRBV19 and TRBJ2-1; the D is unclear. The CDR3 totals 11 residues. CDR1 and CDR2 from the germline V gene are LNHDA and SQIVND (reference sequence). Trimming left V 4 bases short and J 8 bases short, with 6 bases between. The CDR3 spells CASSTPYEQFF. The CDR3 nucleotides read TGTGCCAGTAGTACCCCGTATGAGCAGTTCTTC.